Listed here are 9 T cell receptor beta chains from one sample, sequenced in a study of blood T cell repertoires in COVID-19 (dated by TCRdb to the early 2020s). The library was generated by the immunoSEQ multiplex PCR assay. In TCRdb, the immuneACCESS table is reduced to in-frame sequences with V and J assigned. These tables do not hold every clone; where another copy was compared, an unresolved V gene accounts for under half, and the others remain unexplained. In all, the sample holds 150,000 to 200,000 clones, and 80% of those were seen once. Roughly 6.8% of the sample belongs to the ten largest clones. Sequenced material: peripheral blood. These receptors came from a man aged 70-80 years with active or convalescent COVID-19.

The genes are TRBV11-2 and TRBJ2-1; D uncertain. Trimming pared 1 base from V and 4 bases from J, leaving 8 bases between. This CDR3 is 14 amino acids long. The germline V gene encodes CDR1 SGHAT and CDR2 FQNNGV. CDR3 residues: CASSLGSTYNEQFF. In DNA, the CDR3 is TGTGCCAGCAGCTTAGGTTCGACATACAATGAGCAGTTCTTC.

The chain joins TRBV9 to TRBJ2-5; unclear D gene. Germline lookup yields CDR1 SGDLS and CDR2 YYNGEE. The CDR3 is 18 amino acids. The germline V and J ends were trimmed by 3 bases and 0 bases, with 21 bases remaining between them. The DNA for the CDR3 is TGTGCCAGCAGCGGAAGCAGAAACAGAAACCGGTACCAAGAGACCCAGTACTTC. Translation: CASSGSRNRNRYQETQYF.

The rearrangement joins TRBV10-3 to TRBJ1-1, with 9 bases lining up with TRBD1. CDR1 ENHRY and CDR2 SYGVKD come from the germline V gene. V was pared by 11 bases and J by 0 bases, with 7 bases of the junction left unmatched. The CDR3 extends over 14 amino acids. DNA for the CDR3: TGTGCCTCACGACAGGGGGTGATGAACACTGAAGCTTTCTTT. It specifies CASRQGVMNTEAFF.

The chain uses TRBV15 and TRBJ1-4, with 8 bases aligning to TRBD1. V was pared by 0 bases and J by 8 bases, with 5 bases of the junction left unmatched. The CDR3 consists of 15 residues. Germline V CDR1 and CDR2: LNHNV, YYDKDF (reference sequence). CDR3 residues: CATSRDQGAGEKLFF. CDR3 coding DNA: TGTGCCACCAGCAGAGATCAGGGGGCAGGGGAAAAACTGTTTTTT.

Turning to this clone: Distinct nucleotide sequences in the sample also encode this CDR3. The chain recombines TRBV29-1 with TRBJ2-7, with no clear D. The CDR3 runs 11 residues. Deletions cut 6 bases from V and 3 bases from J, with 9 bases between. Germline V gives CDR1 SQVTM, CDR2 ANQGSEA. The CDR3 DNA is TGCAGCGTCGGTGACAACTACGAGCAGTACTTC. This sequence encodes CSVGDNYEQYF.

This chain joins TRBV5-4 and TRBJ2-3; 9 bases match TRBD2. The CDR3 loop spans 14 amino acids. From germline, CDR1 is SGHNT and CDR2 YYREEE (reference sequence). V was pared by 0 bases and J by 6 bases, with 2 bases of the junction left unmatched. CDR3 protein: CASSLDAGGDTQYF. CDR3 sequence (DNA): TGTGCCAGCAGCTTGGATGCGGGAGGGGATACGCAGTATTTT.

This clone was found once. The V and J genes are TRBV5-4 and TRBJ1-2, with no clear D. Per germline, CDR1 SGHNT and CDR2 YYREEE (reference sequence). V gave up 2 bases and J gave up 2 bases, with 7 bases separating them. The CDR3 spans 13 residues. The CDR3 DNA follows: TGTGCCAGCAGCTTCGACGGGAACTATGGCTACACCTTC. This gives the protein CASSFDGNYGYTF.

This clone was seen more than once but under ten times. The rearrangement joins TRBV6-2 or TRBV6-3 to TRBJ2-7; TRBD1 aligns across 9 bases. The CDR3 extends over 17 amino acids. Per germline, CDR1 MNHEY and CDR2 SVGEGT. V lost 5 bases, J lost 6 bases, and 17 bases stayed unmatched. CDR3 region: CASSTWLGTGIQVEQYF. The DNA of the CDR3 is TGTGCCAGCAGTACATGGCTTGGGACAGGGATTCAGGTCGAGCAGTACTTC.

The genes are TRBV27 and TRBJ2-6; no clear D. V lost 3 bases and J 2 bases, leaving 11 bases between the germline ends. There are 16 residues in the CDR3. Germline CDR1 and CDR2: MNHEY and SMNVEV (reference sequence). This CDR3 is CASSFSALAGANVLTF. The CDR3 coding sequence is TGTGCCAGCAGTTTTTCGGCGCTAGCTGGGGCCAACGTCCTGACTTTC.